This T cell receptor (beta chain) appears in the sequencing data of a study of T-cell reconstitution after alpha-beta-depleted transplantation in children (dated by TCRdb to the mid-2010s). In terms of the full investigation: Using TCR repertoire profiling, the study quantitatively followed how T-cell immune reconstitution unfolded in children after TCRalphabeta/CD19-depleted allogeneic hematopoietic cell transplantation. General study outcomes and caveats: In some patients, the high TCRbeta diversity seen at day 60 was put down to recipient T cells and intrathymic progenitors that had survived conditioning. Over the following months the frequencies of hyperexpanded clones went down, and after one year T-cell counts and TCRbeta diversity were mostly credited to newly produced T cells. The apparently early alphabetaT-cell count recovery about two months after transplant was reportedly dependent on only several hundred rapidly expanded clones derived from non-depleted graft cells.

As for this clonotype: Its antigen has not been determined. No per-base quality is available; no much larger clone lies one base away.

V has 0 bases trimmed and J has 4 bases trimmed; junction bases matching no gene number 3. Taken from cysteine to phenylalanine, the CDR3 has 14 residues. Just the 42-base CDR3 DNA is kept, in frame starting at base 1. CDR1 and CDR2, per the germline V gene (reference sequence), are GTSNPN and SVGIG. Libraries were made using PCR. The instrument given in TCRdb is Illumina HiSeq 2500. To normalize quantification of the TCRbeta repertoire, the TCR libraries were built with molecular barcoding that relied on unique molecular identifiers. The raw public reads went through TCRdb reprocessing: fastp at Q25, MiXCR clone calling, in-frame beta chains kept. Under each unique CDR3 protein, matching rows form one entry showing the most common genes and DNA. Across this sample there are about 590,000 distinct CDR3 sequences, with 10% to 15% seen only once. Of the sample, about 2.2% falls within the top ten clones.

The treatment or condition label on this specimen signifies: allogeneic hematopoietic cell transplantation with graft depleted of TCRalphabeta T cells and CD19 B cells. Transplant recipients were children who received TCRalphabeta/CD19-depleted allogeneic hematopoietic cell grafts. This receptor was obtained from a male patient younger than 18 who had a stem cell transplant for acute myeloid leukemia, so the T cells may come from the graft donor. The chain links TRBV30 with TRBJ2-1, with 7 junctional bases fitting TRBD2. The sequencing used PBMCs, mostly from graft donor cells, collected 360 days after TCRalphabeta/CD19-depleted stem cell transplant. The nucleotide sequence reads TGTGCCTGGAGTGTCGCGGGAGTGTACAATGAGCAGTTCTTC. It codes for CAWSVAGVYNEQFF.